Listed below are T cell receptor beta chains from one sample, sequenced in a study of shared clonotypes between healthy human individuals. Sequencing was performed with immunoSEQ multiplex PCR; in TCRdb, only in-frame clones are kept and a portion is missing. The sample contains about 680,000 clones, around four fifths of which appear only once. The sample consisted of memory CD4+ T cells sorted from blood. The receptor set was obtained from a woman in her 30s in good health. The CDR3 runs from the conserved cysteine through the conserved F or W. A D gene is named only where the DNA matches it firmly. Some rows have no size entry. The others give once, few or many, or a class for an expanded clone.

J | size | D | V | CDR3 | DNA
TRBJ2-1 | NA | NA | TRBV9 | CASSMPGTQKEQFF | TGTGCCAGCAGCATGCCCGGGACCCAAAAGGAGCAGTTCTTC
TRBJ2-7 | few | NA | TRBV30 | CAWRSSYEQYF | TGTGCCTGGAGAAGCAGTTACGAGCAGTACTTC
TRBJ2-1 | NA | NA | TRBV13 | CASSLITWGASSYNEQFF | TGTGCCAGCAGCTTGATCACCTGGGGGGCGAGCTCCTACAATGAGCAGTTCTTC
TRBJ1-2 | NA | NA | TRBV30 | CAWSRGGADGYTF | TGTGCCTGGAGTCGCGGGGGGGCGGATGGCTACACCTTC
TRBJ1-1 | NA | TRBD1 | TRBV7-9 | CASSIQGQGNTEAFF | TGTGCCAGCAGCATCCAGGGACAGGGCAACACTGAAGCTTTCTTT
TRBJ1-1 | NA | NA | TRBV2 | CASSEGGGWNTEAFF | TGTGCCAGCAGTGAAGGGGGGGGATGGAACACTGAAGCTTTCTTT
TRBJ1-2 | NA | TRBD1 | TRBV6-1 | CASSEKGQEFPGYTF | TGTGCCAGCAGTGAAAAGGGACAGGAGTTTCCTGGCTACACCTTC
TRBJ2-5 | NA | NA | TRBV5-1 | CASSPGRTQETQYF | TGCGCCAGCAGCCCCGGACGGACCCAAGAGACCCAGTACTTC
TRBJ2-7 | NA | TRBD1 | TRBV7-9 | CASSPTGGDEQYF | TGTGCCAGCAGCCCGACAGGGGGGGACGAGCAGTACTTC
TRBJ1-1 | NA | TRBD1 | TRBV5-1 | CASSLTGQAGTEAFF | TGCGCCAGCAGCTTGACTGGACAGGCTGGCACTGAAGCTTTCTTT
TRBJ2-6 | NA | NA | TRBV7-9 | CASSRRISGANVLTF | TGTGCCAGCAGCCGACGGATCTCTGGGGCCAACGTCCTGACTTTC
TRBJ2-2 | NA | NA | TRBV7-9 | CASSLSTGELFF | TGTGCCAGCAGCCTCTCCACCGGGGAGCTGTTTTTT
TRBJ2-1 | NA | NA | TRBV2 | CAGQGGGEQFF | TGTGCCGGGCAAGGGGGAGGTGAGCAGTTCTTC
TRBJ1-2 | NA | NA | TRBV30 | CAWSDTGYTGYTF | TGTGCCTGGAGCGACACAGGTTATACTGGCTACACCTTC
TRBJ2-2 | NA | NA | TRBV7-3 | CASSRILPSNTGELFF | TGTGCCAGCAGCCGAATACTACCGTCGAACACCGGGGAGCTGTTTTTT
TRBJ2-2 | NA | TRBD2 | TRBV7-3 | CASSLAGVTTGELFF | TGTGCCAGCAGCTTAGCGGGGGTAACTACCGGGGAGCTGTTTTTT
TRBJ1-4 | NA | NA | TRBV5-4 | CASSFQVNEKLFF | TGTGCCAGCAGCTTTCAGGTTAATGAAAAACTGTTTTTT
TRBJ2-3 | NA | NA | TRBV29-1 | CSVAGGTDTQYF | TGCAGCGTCGCAGGGGGCACAGATACGCAGTATTTT
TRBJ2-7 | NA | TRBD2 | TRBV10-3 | CAISRTSGHGAHEQYF | TGTGCCATCAGTCGGACTAGCGGGCATGGTGCCCACGAGCAGTACTTC
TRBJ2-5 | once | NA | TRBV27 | CASSLYRGWETQYF | TGTGCCAGCAGTTTATATCGGGGCTGGGAGACCCAGTACTTC
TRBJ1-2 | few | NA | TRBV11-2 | CASSPDGGLLGGYTF | TGTGCCAGCAGTCCAGACGGGGGGCTCCTCGGGGGCTACACCTTC
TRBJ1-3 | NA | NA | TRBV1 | CTSSQGRDGNTIYF | TGCACCAGCAGCCAAGGACGAGATGGAAACACCATATATTTT
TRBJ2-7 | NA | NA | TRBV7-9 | CASSHYGSNPYEQYF | TGTGCCAGCAGTCATTACGGCAGTAATCCCTACGAGCAGTACTTC
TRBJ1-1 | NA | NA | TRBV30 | CAWSVRKNTEAFF | TGTGCCTGGAGTGTACGGAAGAACACTGAAGCTTTCTTT
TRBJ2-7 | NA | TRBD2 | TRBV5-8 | CASRELAGAVYEQYF | TGTGCCAGCAGGGAACTAGCGGGAGCCGTCTACGAGCAGTACTTC
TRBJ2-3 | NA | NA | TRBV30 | CAWFLPPHSGPYF | TGTGCCTGGTTCCTCCCCCCCCACTCTGGTCCGTATTTT
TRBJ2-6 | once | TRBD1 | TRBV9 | CASSVTRTGHLTF | TGTGCCAGCAGCGTTACGAGGACAGGACATTTGACTTTC
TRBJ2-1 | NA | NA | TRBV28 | CASSIAPGQIEQFF | TGTGCCAGCAGTATAGCCCCCGGACAGATAGAGCAGTTCTTC
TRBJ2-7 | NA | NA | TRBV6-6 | CASRPGSSYEQYF | TGTGCCAGCAGACCGGGGAGCTCCTACGAGCAGTACTTC
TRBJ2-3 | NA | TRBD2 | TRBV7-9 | CASSLGSGTSTDTQYF | TGTGCCAGCAGCTTGGGTAGCGGGACTAGCACAGATACGCAGTATTTT
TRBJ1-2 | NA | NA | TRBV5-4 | CASSIPRAGDYGYTF | TGTGCCAGCAGCATCCCCCGGGCAGGGGACTATGGCTACACCTTC
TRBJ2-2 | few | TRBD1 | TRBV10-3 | CAISVQGGTGELFF | TGTGCCATCAGTGTACAGGGGGGCACCGGGGAGCTGTTTTTT
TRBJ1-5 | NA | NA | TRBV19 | CASMKEAGLGNQPQHF | TGTGCCTCAATGAAAGAGGCAGGTTTAGGGAATCAGCCCCAGCATTTT
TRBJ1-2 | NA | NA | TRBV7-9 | CASSLGELYGYTF | TGTGCCAGCAGCTTGGGAGAGCTCTATGGCTACACCTTC
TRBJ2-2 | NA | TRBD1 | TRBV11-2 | CASSGQGRVTNTGELFF | TGTGCCAGCAGCGGACAGGGTAGGGTTACGAACACCGGGGAGCTGTTTTTT
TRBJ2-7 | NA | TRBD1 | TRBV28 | CASTTGTEPLEQYF | TGTGCCAGCACGACCGGGACAGAGCCTTTAGAGCAGTACTTC
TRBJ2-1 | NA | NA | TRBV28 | CASSPNRGHYNEQFF | TGTGCCAGCAGTCCCAACCGGGGCCACTACAATGAGCAGTTCTTC
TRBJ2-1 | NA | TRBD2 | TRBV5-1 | CASTFTSGNNEQFF | TGCGCCAGCACATTCACTAGCGGGAACAATGAGCAGTTCTTC
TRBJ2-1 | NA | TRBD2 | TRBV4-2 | CASSRSGGGTSGYNEQFF | TGTGCCAGCAGCCGCAGCGGGGGGGGGACTAGCGGTTACAATGAGCAGTTCTTC
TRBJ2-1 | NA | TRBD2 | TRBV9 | CASSVGLAGYNEQFF | TGTGCCAGCAGCGTAGGCCTAGCGGGATACAATGAGCAGTTCTTC